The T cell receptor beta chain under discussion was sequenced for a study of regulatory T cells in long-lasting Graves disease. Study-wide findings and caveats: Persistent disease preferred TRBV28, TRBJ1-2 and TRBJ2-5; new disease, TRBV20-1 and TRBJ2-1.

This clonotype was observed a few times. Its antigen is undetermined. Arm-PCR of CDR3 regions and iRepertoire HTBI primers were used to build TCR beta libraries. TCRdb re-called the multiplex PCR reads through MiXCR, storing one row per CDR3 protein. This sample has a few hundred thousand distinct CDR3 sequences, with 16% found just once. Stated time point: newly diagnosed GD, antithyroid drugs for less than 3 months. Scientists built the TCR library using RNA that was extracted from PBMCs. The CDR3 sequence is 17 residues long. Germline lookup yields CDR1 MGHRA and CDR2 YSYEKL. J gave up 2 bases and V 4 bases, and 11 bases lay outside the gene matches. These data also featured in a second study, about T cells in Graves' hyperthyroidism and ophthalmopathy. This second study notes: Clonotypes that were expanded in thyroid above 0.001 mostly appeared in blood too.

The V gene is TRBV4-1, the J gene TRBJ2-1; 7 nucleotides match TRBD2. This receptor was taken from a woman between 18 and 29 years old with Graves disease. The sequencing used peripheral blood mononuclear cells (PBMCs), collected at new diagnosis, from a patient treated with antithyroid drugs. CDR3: CASSPRHRDYTYNEQFF. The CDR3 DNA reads TGCGCCAGCAGCCCAAGACACCGGGACTACACCTACAATGAGCAGTTCTTC.